This T cell receptor (beta chain) derives from a study of T cells in Graves' hyperthyroidism and ophthalmopathy. Amplification yielded TCR beta CDR3 regions, with RNA transcripts as the source. The primer set for the first-round RT-PCR of the TCR CDR3 was HTBI. TCRdb ran MiXCR on the multiplex PCR reads and lists one entry per CDR3 protein. The sample contains roughly 570,000 distinct CDR3 sequences, about 45% of which appear only once. Exclusion followed for patients with uncontrolled infection, other autoimmune disease, pregnancy or lactation. Sequences were obtained from peripheral blood or thyroid tissue (not recorded which). The source is a woman between 18 and 29 years old with Graves' hyperthyroidism.

The CDR3 loop reads CASSEPGLAGGDGGETQYF. As DNA, the CDR3 is TGTGCCAGCAGTGAACCGGGACTAGCGGGAGGGGATGGTGGCGAGACCCAGTACTTC. The rearrangement uses TRBV2 and TRBJ2-5, with 16 positions matching TRBD2. This CDR3 contains 19 residues. Germline-derived CDR1 and CDR2 are SNHLY and FYNNEI. Trimming at V came to 2 bases and at J to 5 bases, leaving 11 bases not matched to a gene.